This T cell receptor (beta chain) was sequenced during a study of T cell repertoires in ileal Crohn's disease. Findings of the study overall: Sorted CD8 T cells held more high-frequency clones than CD4.

In its sample, this clone was seen a few times. Its antigen is currently unknown. From germline, CDR1 is SGHRS and CDR2 YFSETQ. The CDR3 sequence is 15 residues long. Trimming removed 4 bases from V and 8 bases from J; junction bases left unmatched: 8. Clones were read by immunoSEQ multiplex PCR, and TCRdb kept only the in-frame ones, dropping some. The data show around 8,000 clones, roughly 80% seen once. This TCR came from an adult with Crohn's disease. The V call is TRBV5-1, the J call TRBJ2-1; 11 bases align to TRBD2. The sample consisted of ileal tissue. The DNA of the CDR3 is TGCGCCAGCAGCCGTAGCGGGGGGGCTGATCATGAGCAGTTCTTC. Protein: CASSRSGGADHEQFF.